This T cell receptor (beta chain) was recorded in a study of T-cell memory formation after mild COVID-19. In the study overall: Clusters were largely donor specific.

Study results and limitations: Clonal second-wave expansions that peaked on day 37 had unconfirmed SARS-CoV-2 specificity. Clones shrinking between day 15 and 85 showed a balanced CD4/CD8 split, and those that grew later tilted toward CD4+.

This clonotype has more than one count but fewer than ten. Its antigen is not identified. Constant-segment primers were used for 5'RACE, and the resulting TCR alpha and TCR beta cDNA libraries carried sample barcodes and UMIs. MiXCR, applied by TCRdb to the 5' RACE reads, yields one record per CDR3 protein. The sample lists 200,000 or so distinct CDR3 sequences, approximately 20% occurring once. The CDR3 covers 19 residues. Trimming removed 3 bases from V and 6 bases from J; junction bases left unmatched: 18. The TCR was taken from an adult woman who had mild COVID-19 (a few samples of this study predate the infection). Cell type and time point are not known. Sequenced input: PBMCs or a T cell subset sorted from them (not recorded which). V gene TRBV12-3 or TRBV12-4 combines with J gene TRBJ1-5, with 9 nucleotides matching TRBD1. CDR3 nucleotides: TGTGCCAGCAGTTTTAGTCCCCAAACCGGGACAGGGATTGGTCAGCCCCAGCATTTT. This encodes CASSFSPQTGTGIGQPQHF.